This T cell receptor beta chain was identified in a study of blood T cell repertoires in COVID-19. On the study more broadly: The samples span acute and convalescent COVID-19 from the United States, Italy and Spain. The cDNA or gDNA used as material had been derived from T cells, B-cell-depleted T cells, or PBMCs.

Authors' methods: Reference gene primer amplification gave estimated nucleated cell counts. Data came from immunoSEQ multiplex PCR; TCRdb stores just in-frame clones and leaves some out. That table is the source of V, J and clone size, and D and trimming were worked out from the DNA. The table shows around 65,000 clones, with 82% occurring only once. For this clone: At the DNA level, this CDR3 is encoded by other sequences in the same sample as well.

V was pared by 3 bases and J by 0 bases, with 0 bases of the junction left unmatched. CDR1 MNHNS and CDR2 SASEGT come from the germline V gene. This CDR3 contains 15 residues. The V gene is TRBV6-1, the J gene TRBJ2-1; TRBD1 agrees at 9 bases. This sequence was found in a human donor in a cohort sampled during active COVID-19. Sequenced material: peripheral blood. The DNA of the CDR3 is TGTGCCAGCAGTGAGACAGGGGGCTCCTACAATGAGCAGTTCTTC. It yields the protein CASSETGGSYNEQFF.